The 14 T cell receptor beta chains below come from one sample, sequenced in a study of T cell responses to AZD1222 COVID-19 vaccine. Assay used: immunoSEQ multiplex PCR; TCRdb lists only in-frame clones, some missing. Seen here are approximately 64,000 clones, 80% to 85% observed once, and the top ten hold under 7.5%. The input for sequencing was peripheral blood, taken on day 0 of AZD1222 vaccination. These receptors were taken from an adult in good health.

The rearrangement joins TRBV19 to TRBJ2-1; the D is unclear. The CDR3 runs to 14 residues. Trimming took 7 bases from V and 0 from J, leaving 10 bases between them. CDR1 LNHDA and CDR2 SQIVND come from the germline V gene (reference sequence). CDR3 nucleotide sequence: TGTGCCAGTAATGCCCGGAGCTCCTACAATGAGCAGTTCTTC. This codes for CASNARSSYNEQFF.

This clone was recorded a few times. This sequence joins TRBV9 and TRBJ2-7; the match to TRBD1 covers 8 bases. The V gene's germline CDR1 is SGDLS and CDR2 YYNGEE. V was clipped by 4 bases and J by 2 bases; unmatched bases: 5. The CDR3 spans 14 residues. CDR3 residues: CASSLTDRAYEQYF. CDR3 nucleotides: TGTGCCAGCAGCCTGACGGACAGGGCCTACGAGCAGTACTTC. The full variable domain, completed using reference TRBV9 and TRBJ2-7, is DSGVTQTPKHLITATGQRVTLRCSPRSGDLSVYWYQQSLDQGLQFLIQYYNGEERAKGNILERFSAQQFPDLHSELNLSSLELGDSALYFCASSLTDRAYEQYFGPGTRLTVT.

Only one count was recorded for this clone. The gene calls are TRBV7-9 and TRBJ2-5; D uncertain. From germline, CDR1 is SEHNR and CDR2 FQNEAQ (reference sequence). The CDR3 spans 14 residues. V was pared by 0 bases and J by 3 bases, with 8 bases between. CDR3 sequence reads: CASSLAVVEETQYF. For the CDR3, the DNA is TGTGCCAGCAGCTTAGCTGTCGTCGAAGAGACCCAGTACTTC.

The genes are TRBV2 and TRBJ2-3; D is perhaps TRBD1 or TRBD2 (6 bases each). CDR3 length: 9 residues. Germline loops: CDR1 SNHLY, CDR2 FYNNEI. The V end lost 11 bases, the J end lost 8 bases, and 8 bases lay between the germline ends. The CDR3 bases are TGTGCCTCGGGGGCTACGCAGTATTTT. As protein: CASGATQYF.

The chain joins TRBV5-1 to TRBJ1-6, with D possibly being TRBD1 (5 bases). This CDR3 is 15 amino acids long. Germline values: CDR1 SGHRS, CDR2 YFSETQ. Between the trimmed V and J ends, which lost 4 bases and 7 bases, there was a span of 15 bases. The CDR3 spells CASSLGGQGNSPLHF. The CDR3 DNA is TGCGCCAGCAGCCTGGGCGGGCAGGGCAATTCACCCCTCCACTTT.

A single count supports this clone. This chain joins TRBV6-2 or TRBV6-3 and TRBJ1-5, with D unresolved. V dropped 4 bases and J dropped 0 bases, with 10 bases sitting between them. The CDR3 has 15 residues. The germline gives CDR1 MNHEY, CDR2 SVGEGT. CDR3 nucleotides: TGTGCCAGCAGTTTTTCCGCATATAGCAATCAGCCCCAGCATTTT. This codes for CASSFSAYSNQPQHF.

This clone has just one count. V and J are TRBV28 and TRBJ1-2; D unresolved. Germline V lookup: CDR1 MDHEN, CDR2 SYDVKM. The CDR3 is 13 residues long. Between the trimmed V and J ends, which lost 5 bases and 7 bases, there was a span of 14 bases. CDR3 protein: CASSPPTASGYTF. In DNA form, the CDR3 reads TGTGCCAGCAGTCCCCCCACTGCGTCTGGCTACACCTTC.

This chain links TRBV15 with TRBJ1-6; tentative D call: TRBD1 (6 bases). CDR3 length equals 12 residues. V lost 5 bases to trimming and J lost 10 bases, with 9 bases between them. Germline V gene sequence: CDR1 LNHNV, CDR2 YYDKDF (reference sequence). The CDR3 region is CATSFDRSPLHF. As DNA, the CDR3 is TGTGCCACCAGCTTCGACAGGTCACCCCTCCACTTT.

The chain joins TRBV10-3 to TRBJ2-3, with D perhaps TRBD2 (7 bases). The CDR3 extends over 16 amino acids. Looked up from germline, CDR1 is ENHRY and CDR2 is SYGVKD. The ends were cut back, 4 bases at V and 4 bases at J, with 18 bases in the middle. The CDR3 spells CAISGGGPETADTQYF. In DNA, the CDR3 is TGTGCCATCAGTGGGGGGGGGCCCGAGACCGCAGATACGCAGTATTTT.

The rearrangement links TRBV6-5 to TRBJ2-3; TRBD2 agrees at 8 bases. Germline CDR1 and CDR2: MNHEY and SVGAGI. Unmatched junction bases numbered 11, after V lost 4 bases and J lost 5 bases. The CDR3 runs 16 residues. This CDR3 reads CASSSSRGGFVDTQYF. The CDR3 region has the DNA TGTGCCAGCAGTTCTTCCCGGGGGGGCTTTGTAGATACGCAGTATTTT.

The CDR3 nucleotides are TGTGCCAGCAGCCTAGGGACGGATACTAGCACAGATACGCAGTATTTT. Translating it yields CASSLGTDTSTDTQYF. The chain couples TRBV11-3 to TRBJ2-3; possibly TRBD1 or TRBD2 for D (5 bases each). Germline V gene sequence: CDR1 SGHNT, CDR2 YENEEA. This CDR3 is built from 16 residues. V gave up 5 bases and J gave up 0 bases, with 15 bases separating them.

The chain employs TRBV5-1 and TRBJ2-6, with TRBD2 identical over 7 bases. CDR3 length: 16 residues. The germline V gene encodes CDR1 SGHRS and CDR2 YFSETQ. Trimming at V came to 0 bases and at J to 3 bases, leaving 3 bases not matched to a gene. CDR3 region: CASSLGGGFGANVLTF. The CDR3 region has the DNA TGCGCCAGCAGCTTGGGGGGGGGTTTTGGGGCCAACGTCCTGACTTTC.

The chain is built from TRBV6-4 and TRBJ1-5; a weak D match, TRBD1 (6 bases). CDR1 MRHNA and CDR2 SNTAGT come from the germline V gene. The CDR3 spans 18 residues. The V gene lost 2 bases and the J gene lost 5 bases, with 22 bases spanning the gap. CDR3 loop: CASSDVTGKRSRDQPQHF. The CDR3 bases are TGTGCCAGCAGTGACGTAACAGGGAAGAGGAGCCGCGATCAGCCCCAGCATTTT.

This clone was seen only a few times. The chain uses TRBV29-1 and TRBJ1-1; D is unresolved. V was clipped by 7 bases and J by 0 bases, with 18 bases between them. This CDR3 is built from 15 residues. CDR1 and CDR2 from the germline V gene are SQVTM and ANQGSEA. CDR3 bases: TGCAGCGCTGGCTCTGGGTGGGCCATGAACACTGAAGCTTTCTTT. Translating gives CSAGSGWAMNTEAFF. Supplemented by reference TRBV29-1 and TRBJ1-1, the full variable domain reads SAVISQKPSRDICQRGTSLTIQCQVDSQVTMMFWYRQQPGQSLTLIATANQGSEATYESGFVIDKFPISRPNLTFSTLTVSNMSPEDSSIYLCSAGSGWAMNTEAFFGQGTRLTVV.